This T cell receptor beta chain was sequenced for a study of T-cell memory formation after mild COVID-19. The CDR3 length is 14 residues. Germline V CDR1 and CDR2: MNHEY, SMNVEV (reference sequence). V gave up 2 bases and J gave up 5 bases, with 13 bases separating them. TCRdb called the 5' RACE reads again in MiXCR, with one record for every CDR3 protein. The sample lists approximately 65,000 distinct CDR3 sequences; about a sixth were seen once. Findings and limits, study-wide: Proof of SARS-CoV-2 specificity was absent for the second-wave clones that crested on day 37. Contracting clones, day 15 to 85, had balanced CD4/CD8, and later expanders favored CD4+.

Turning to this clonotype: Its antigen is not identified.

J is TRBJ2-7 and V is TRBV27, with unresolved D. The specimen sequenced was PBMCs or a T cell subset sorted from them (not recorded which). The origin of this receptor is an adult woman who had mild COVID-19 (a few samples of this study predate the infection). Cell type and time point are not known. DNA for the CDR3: TGTGCCAGCAGTTTAGGTACCTCCAGCCACGAGCAGTACTTC. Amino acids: CASSLGTSSHEQYF.